These T cell receptor beta chains were read from a single sample in a study of T cell responses to AZD1222 COVID-19 vaccine. The data were produced by immunoSEQ multiplex PCR, yet TCRdb's version contains in-frame clones alone and is incomplete. The sample consists of around 170,000 clones, just over 90% of them appearing once. The specimen comprised peripheral blood, sampled on day 0 of AZD1222 vaccination. These receptors were collected from an adult in good health. Both conserved end residues are part of each CDR3. A D gene is named only where the DNA matches it firmly. Clone size, where shown, is once, few, many, or a class for clones that have expanded.

J gene | D gene | clone size | V gene | CDR3 DNA | CDR3 protein
TRBJ2-1 | TRBD2 | NA | TRBV10-1 | TGCGCCAGCAGTGAGTCGACTCGGGGGGGGGATGAGCAGTTCTTC | CASSESTRGGDEQFF
TRBJ2-2 | TRBD1 | NA | TRBV7-3 | TGTGCCAGCAGCACATACAGGGGGTCCGGGGAGCTGTTTTTT | CASSTYRGSGELFF
TRBJ2-1 | TRBD1 | NA | TRBV2 | TGTGCCAACGGACAGGGGGACAATGAGCAGTTCTTC | CANGQGDNEQFF
TRBJ2-2 | TRBD2 | few | TRBV18 | TGTGCCAGCTCACCGTTAGCGGGAGTTGACACCGGGGAGCTGTTTTTT | CASSPLAGVDTGELFF
TRBJ1-1 | NA | NA | TRBV20-1 | TGCAGTGCTAGAGATGTGACTGAAGCTTTCTTT | CSARDVTEAFF
TRBJ2-3 | NA | NA | TRBV9 | TGTGCCAGCAGCCCCAATAGCGGATCCACAGATACGCAGTATTTT | CASSPNSGSTDTQYF
TRBJ1-6 | NA | NA | TRBV7-2 | TGTGCCAGCAGCTTACTTATCCGCTCCTATAATTCACCCCTCCACTTT | CASSLLIRSYNSPLHF
TRBJ1-5 | NA | NA | TRBV28 | TGTGCCAGCAGTGCCCCTTGGCAGGAGATTTTTTTT | CASSAPWQEIFF
TRBJ1-1 | NA | NA | TRBV6-2/TRBV6-3 | TGTGCCAGCAGTTACTCGATCACCACTGAAGCTTTCTTT | CASSYSITTEAFF
TRBJ2-6 | TRBD1 | NA | TRBV4-2 | TGTGCCAGCAGCCAAGTAGGGACAGCCTCTGGGGCCAACGTCCTGACTTTC | CASSQVGTASGANVLTF
TRBJ1-1 | NA | NA | TRBV5-1 | TGCGCCAGCAGCGCTAAACAAACAGATCTGAACACTGAAGCTTTCTTT | CASSAKQTDLNTEAFF
TRBJ1-6 | NA | once | TRBV7-6 | TGTGCCAGCAGCTTAGAATTTTCGGGCGTGGGTTCACCCCTCCACTTT | CASSLEFSGVGSPLHF
TRBJ2-7 | NA | few | TRBV10-2 | TGCGCCATCGGGACGGGAGCGGGTTACGAGCAGTACTTC | CAIGTGAGYEQYF
TRBJ1-1 | TRBD1 | NA | TRBV29-1 | TGCAGCGTTGGACAGGGGGACACTGAAGCTTTCTTT | CSVGQGDTEAFF
TRBJ2-7 | NA | NA | TRBV28 | TGTGCCAGCAGTTTAATGGTAGGACTCTCTCGTTACGAGCAGTACTTC | CASSLMVGLSRYEQYF
TRBJ2-1 | TRBD1 | NA | TRBV9 | TGTGCCAGCAGCGTCACCCCGGTAGGGGGCGGGAATGAGCAGTTCTTC | CASSVTPVGGGNEQFF
TRBJ2-1 | NA | once | TRBV11-3 | TGTGCCAGCACTAACCCCGGGACACCCTACAATGAGCAGTTCTTC | CASTNPGTPYNEQFF
TRBJ2-7 | NA | NA | TRBV6-6 | TGTGCCAGCAGTCCCCTCCGGACAGGAGGGGACGAGCAGTACTTC | CASSPLRTGGDEQYF
TRBJ2-2 | TRBD1 | NA | TRBV19 | TGTGCCAGTAGTCCTCGGACAGGGGCGAACACCGGGGAGCTGTTTTTT | CASSPRTGANTGELFF
TRBJ1-1 | NA | few | TRBV7-9 | TGTGCCAGCAACGCCATTAATTGGGGGAACACTGAAGCTTTCTTT | CASNAINWGNTEAFF
TRBJ1-2 | TRBD1 | NA | TRBV28 | TGTGCCAGCAGCGAACCGAACAGGGGCGAATTCTATGGCTACACCTTC | CASSEPNRGEFYGYTF
TRBJ1-1 | TRBD1 | NA | TRBV19 | TGTGCCATTATACAGGGGGCGGCTGCTTTCTTT | CAIIQGAAAFF
TRBJ2-3 | TRBD2 | NA | TRBV5-1 | TGCGCCAGCAGCTTGGGCCTAGCGGGAAGGATAGATACGCAGTATTTT | CASSLGLAGRIDTQYF
TRBJ1-5 | NA | once | TRBV3-1/TRBV3-2 | TGTGCCAGCAGCCATCTAAATCAGCCCCAGCATTTT | CASSHLNQPQHF